Listed here are 25 T cell receptor beta chains from one sample, sequenced in a study of long-term antiretroviral therapy in people with HIV. Version v3.0 of the immunoSEQ assay was performed at survey level. TCRdb's table, derived via immunoSEQ multiplex PCR, lists solely in-frame clones and lacks some. This table holds almost 30,000 clones, 93% found once. This specimen was unsorted PBMCs, taken about 6.7 years after starting antiretroviral therapy. Source of these receptors: a woman aged 40-49 years with HIV.

The chain uses TRBV5-1 and TRBJ2-1; TRBD2 matches at 11 bases. Germline values: CDR1 SGHRS, CDR2 YFSETQ. The V and J ends lost 5 bases and 9 bases, in that order; junction bases with no gene match: 13. The CDR3 spans 16 residues. The CDR3 region is CASRSSLAGGPGEQFF. CDR3 DNA: TGCGCCAGCAGGTCGTCCTTAGCGGGGGGGCCTGGTGAGCAGTTCTTC.

This clone was found once. The chain is built from TRBV2 and TRBJ1-6; tentatively, D is TRBD1 (5 bases). V dropped 6 bases and J dropped 9 bases, with 15 bases sitting between them. There are 14 residues in the CDR3. The germline gives CDR1 SNHLY, CDR2 FYNNEI. CDR3 in DNA: TGTGCCAGCAGCCCGGGTGGGGGGGTTTCACCCCTCCACTTT. Encoded protein: CASSPGGGVSPLHF.

The rearrangement links TRBV2 to TRBJ1-2, with D perhaps matching TRBD1 (5 bases). Germline V gives CDR1 SNHLY, CDR2 FYNNEI. V was cut by 7 bases and J by 4 bases, with 19 bases left in between. CDR3 length equals 15 residues. The CDR3 reads CASNLLTSGGYGYTF. The DNA of the CDR3 is TGTGCCAGCAACTTACTCACGTCCGGGGGCTATGGCTACACCTTC.

The V gene is TRBV19, the J gene TRBJ1-2, with D unresolved. This CDR3 has 13 residues. Trimming cost V 0 bases and J 0 bases, with 2 bases left between them. Germline CDR1 reads LNHDA; CDR2 reads SQIVND (reference sequence). CDR3: CASSIDTNYGYTF. CDR3 in DNA: TGTGCCAGTAGTATAGACACTAACTATGGCTACACCTTC.

The chain joins TRBV14 to TRBJ1-1; 7 bases fit TRBD1. Trimming at V came to 7 bases and at J to 0 bases, leaving 14 bases not matched to a gene. The germline gives CDR1 SGHDN, CDR2 FVKESK. The CDR3 has 17 amino acids. The CDR3 loop is CASTSIGTVLMNTEAFF. The CDR3 DNA reads as TGTGCCAGCACCTCAATCGGGACAGTATTAATGAACACTGAAGCTTTCTTT.

The V call is TRBV7-8, the J call TRBJ2-5; 11 bases are a match to TRBD2. Germline values: CDR1 SGHVS, CDR2 FQNEAQ. CDR3 size: 17 residues. Losses at the gene ends were 2 bases for V and 9 bases for J; bases not matched to a gene: 14. The chain's CDR3 is CASSLSVVLAGGGAQYF. CDR3 sequence (DNA): TGTGCCAGCAGCTTATCCGTGGTTCTAGCGGGGGGAGGGGCCCAGTACTTC.

The chain couples TRBV5-1 to TRBJ1-4; 9 nucleotides line up with TRBD1. Per germline, CDR1 SGHRS and CDR2 YFSETQ. J gave up 5 bases and V 1 base, and 6 bases lay outside the gene matches. The CDR3 is 16 amino acids. CDR3 DNA: TGCGCCAGCAGCTTGTCCGGACAGGGGATAAATGAAAAACTGTTTTTT. Amino acids: CASSLSGQGINEKLFF. Drawing the rest from reference TRBV5-1 and TRBJ1-4, the complete variable domain is KAGVTQTPRYLIKTRGQQVTLSCSPISGHRSVSWYQQTPGQGLQFLFEYFSETQRNKGNFPGRFSGRQFSNSRSEMNVSTLELGDSALYLCASSLSGQGINEKLFFGSGTQLSVL.

This clone was recorded once. The rearrangement links TRBV18 to TRBJ1-4, with no clear D. Trimming took off 2 bases at V and 7 bases at J, with 23 bases between the two ends. The germline V gene encodes CDR1 KGHSH and CDR2 LQKENI. This CDR3 comprises 18 residues. In DNA, the CDR3 is TGTGCCAGCTCACCAACCCCGCGGGATGGCGGTAGGAGTGAAAAACTGTTTTTT. Protein: CASSPTPRDGGRSEKLFF.

The V call is TRBV9, the J call TRBJ1-1, with TRBD1 as a possible D gene (5 bases). The germline gives CDR1 SGDLS, CDR2 YYNGEE. Deletions cut 3 bases from V and 11 bases from J, with 17 bases between. CDR3 length: 13 amino acids. The CDR3 coding sequence is TGTGCCAGCAGCGAGTGGGCCTTAGGGGACGCTTTCTTT. Encoded protein: CASSEWALGDAFF.

CDR3 nucleotides: TGTGCCTGGTCGACAGGGTTTGATGAAAAACTGTTTTTT. Encoded protein: CAWSTGFDEKLFF. The chain carries TRBV30 and TRBJ1-4, with 7 nucleotides matching TRBD1. V shed 5 bases, J shed 6 bases, and the junction held 6 bases outside the gene matches. The germline CDR1 and CDR2 sequences are GTSNPN and SVGIG (reference sequence). CDR3 length: 13 residues.

The gene calls are TRBV30 and TRBJ1-1, with D unclear. CDR3 length: 14 residues. Germline assignment: CDR1 GTSNPN and CDR2 SVGIG (reference sequence). Trimming took off 4 bases at V and 6 bases at J, with 18 bases between the two ends. CDR3 in DNA: TGTGCCTGGACTACGGGGTTCGGAAACCCTGAAGCTTTCTTT. It translates to CAWTTGFGNPEAFF. The full variable domain, rest sourced from reference TRBV30 and TRBJ1-1, is SQTIHQWPATLVQPVGSPLSLECTVEGTSNPNLYWYRQAAGRGLQLLFYSVGIGQISSEVPQNLSASRPQDRQFILSSKKLLLSDSGFYLCAWTTGFGNPEAFFGQGTRLTVV.

The V and J genes are TRBV19 and TRBJ1-2; D is unresolved. This CDR3 spans 12 amino acids. Germline assignment: CDR1 LNHDA and CDR2 SQIVND (reference sequence). V was cut by 3 bases and J by 4 bases, with 6 bases left in between. The CDR3 sequence is CASSIARYGYTF. DNA for the CDR3: TGTGCCAGTAGTATTGCGCGCTATGGCTACACCTTC.

The V call is TRBV9, the J call TRBJ1-1; D uncertain. Between the trimmed V and J ends, which lost 0 bases and 1 base, there was a span of 25 bases. This CDR3 comprises 20 residues. Germline CDR1 SGDLS, CDR2 YYNGEE. The CDR3 sequence: CASSVGPSGAEKTQNTEAFF. Written as DNA, the CDR3 is TGTGCCAGCAGCGTAGGACCGTCCGGAGCCGAAAAAACGCAGAACACTGAAGCTTTCTTT. Using reference TRBV9 and TRBJ1-1 for the parts outside the CDR3, the full variable domain is DSGVTQTPKHLITATGQRVTLRCSPRSGDLSVYWYQQSLDQGLQFLIQYYNGEERAKGNILERFSAQQFPDLHSELNLSSLELGDSALYFCASSVGPSGAEKTQNTEAFFGQGTRLTVV.

V usage is TRBV27 and J usage is TRBJ2-7; 9 bases are a match to TRBD1. CDR1 and CDR2 from the germline V gene are MNHEY and SMNVEV (reference sequence). The length of the CDR3 is 14 residues. The V and J ends lost 2 bases and 6 bases, in that order; junction bases with no gene match: 5. Here the CDR3 DNA reads TGTGCCAGCAGTTTAAACAGGGGGCTCGGCGAGCAGTACTTC. Its translation is CASSLNRGLGEQYF.

About this clone itself: The junction departs from the called germline gene at one end, perhaps through a read error. V usage is TRBV29-1 and J usage is TRBJ1-1; no definite D call. The germline V gene has CDR1 SQVTM and CDR2 ANQGSEA. The CDR3 spans 11 residues. The CDR3 spells CSGEVNTEAFF. Here the CDR3 DNA reads TGCAGCGGTGAAGTGAACACTGAAGCTTTCTTT.

This clone has only a few counts. This chain's CDR3 is CSGLAGSGETQYF. The CDR3 DNA is TGCAGCGGACTAGCGGGGAGTGGAGAGACCCAGTACTTC. The chain carries TRBV29-1 and TRBJ2-5, with 11 bases identical to TRBD2. This CDR3 has 13 amino acids. With 7 bases clipped from V and 4 bases from J, the junction kept 5 bases outside the gene matches. Germline CDR1 reads SQVTM; CDR2 reads ANQGSEA. The variable domain in full, completed from reference TRBV29-1 and TRBJ2-5, reads SAVISQKPSRDICQRGTSLTIQCQVDSQVTMMFWYRQQPGQSLTLIATANQGSEATYESGFVIDKFPISRPNLTFSTLTVSNMSPEDSSIYLCSGLAGSGETQYFGPGTRLLVL.

The chain recombines TRBV5-1 with TRBJ1-4; D not resolved. This CDR3 is built from 14 residues. V was clipped by 4 bases and J by 0 bases, with 7 bases between them. Per germline, CDR1 SGHRS and CDR2 YFSETQ. The CDR3 nucleotides are TGCGCCAGCAGCCTGGCTCCAACTAATGAAAAACTGTTTTTT. It translates to CASSLAPTNEKLFF.

The chain is built from TRBV7-2 and TRBJ2-3; D might be TRBD2 (6 bases). V lost 0 bases and J 2 bases, leaving 12 bases between the germline ends. Germline CDR1 is SGHTA and CDR2 is FQGNSA. There are 16 residues in the CDR3. The CDR3 coding sequence is TGTGCCAGCAGCTTAGCGTGGGGGGTTACCACAGATACGCAGTATTTT. This codes for CASSLAWGVTTDTQYF.

This clone appeared a single time. The chain combines TRBV7-2 with TRBJ1-3; D might be TRBD1 (6 bases). CDR1 is SGHTA and CDR2 is FQGNSA in the germline V gene. The ends were cut back, 4 bases at V and 4 bases at J, with 23 bases in the middle. This CDR3 contains 18 residues. The chain's CDR3 is CASSSPRGRAGLGNTIYF. The CDR3 DNA follows: TGTGCCAGCAGCTCCCCCAGGGGAAGGGCCGGGCTGGGAAACACCATATATTTT.

J is TRBJ1-1 and V is TRBV30; no firm D call. CDR1 and CDR2 from the germline V gene are GTSNPN and SVGIG (reference sequence). CDR3 length: 11 residues. Trimming took 3 bases from V and 10 from J, leaving 12 bases between them. The CDR3 DNA sequence: TGTGCCTGGAGCCTTAACGGGAGAGCTTTCTTT. This translates into CAWSLNGRAFF.

J is TRBJ2-1 and V is TRBV7-7; D is undetermined. Per the germline V gene, CDR1 is SSHAT and CDR2 is FNYEAQ (reference sequence). The CDR3 sequence is 14 residues long. V was shortened by 2 bases and J by 9 bases, with 14 bases between the two germline ends. The CDR3 DNA reads as TGTGCCAGCAGCTTAAGTGCCAGGACGGGTGAGCAGTTCTTC. This codes for CASSLSARTGEQFF.

The chain carries TRBV10-3 and TRBJ2-7, with D uncertain. Germline CDR1 and CDR2: ENHRY and SYGVKD. The CDR3 runs 15 residues. V shed 3 bases and J shed 0 bases, with 12 bases lying between them. CDR3 in amino acids: CAISDRVRSSYEQYF. The CDR3 bases are TGTGCCATCAGTGACCGGGTTCGAAGCTCCTACGAGCAGTACTTC.

CDR3 nucleotides: TGTGCCATCAGTCGGGAGAGGGGAGAGACCCAGTACTTC. This gives the protein CAISRERGETQYF. This chain uses TRBV10-3 with TRBJ2-5; D possibly corresponds to TRBD2 (6 bases). This CDR3 has 13 amino acids. Trimming stripped 5 bases from V and 4 bases from J, with 11 bases between. Per germline, CDR1 ENHRY and CDR2 SYGVKD.

The rearrangement joins TRBV7-9 to TRBJ2-7, with 13 positions matching TRBD2. The germline V gene has CDR1 SEHNR and CDR2 FQNEAQ (reference sequence). The CDR3 has 18 amino acids. J lost 2 bases, V lost 4 bases, and 11 bases had no gene match. The CDR3 DNA reads as TGTGCCAGCAGCTCCACACGACTAGCGGGGGGTAACGCCTACGAGCAGTACTTC. This gives the protein CASSSTRLAGGNAYEQYF.

The chain links TRBV5-5 to TRBJ1-1; no reliable D call. The CDR3 sequence is 13 residues long. Germline loops: CDR1 SGHKS, CDR2 YYEKEE (reference sequence). The V gene lost 4 bases and the J gene lost 8 bases, with 15 bases spanning the gap. For the CDR3, the DNA is TGTGCCAGCAGCGTGACCGTAATGGGAGAAGCTTTCTTT. Translation gives CASSVTVMGEAFF.